The 8 T cell receptor beta chains below come from one sample, sequenced in a study of T-cell reconstitution after alpha-beta-depleted transplantation in children. The library targeted TCRbeta and was prepared with unique molecular identifiers. TCRdb passed the PCR reads through MiXCR, listing each CDR3 protein once. The sample holds about a million distinct CDR3 sequences, 25% to 35% seen once. The specimen comprised PBMCs, mostly from graft donor cells, sampled 360 days after TCRalphabeta/CD19-depleted stem cell transplant. The receptors here all came from a boy less than two years old who had a stem cell transplant for SCID, so the T cells may come from the graft donor.

This clonotype occurred a few times. V and J are TRBV5-1 and TRBJ2-7; 9 bases are shared with TRBD1. The CDR3 totals 15 residues. V lost 0 bases to trimming and J lost 0 bases; unmatched junction nucleotides: 1. In germline, CDR1 is SGHRS, CDR2 YFSETQ. CDR3 in amino acids: CASSLEGQGSYEQYF. CDR3 nucleotides: TGCGCCAGCAGCTTGGAGGGACAGGGCTCCTACGAGCAGTACTTC. Complete variable domain (other parts from reference TRBV5-1 and TRBJ2-7): KAGVTQTPRYLIKTRGQQVTLSCSPISGHRSVSWYQQTPGQGLQFLFEYFSETQRNKGNFPGRFSGRQFSNSRSEMNVSTLELGDSALYLCASSLEGQGSYEQYFGPGTRLTVT.

The chain uses TRBV10-3 and TRBJ2-7; D is tentatively TRBD1 or TRBD2 (5 bases each). Trimming shortened V by 3 bases and J by 0 bases, and 15 bases separated the two germline ends. CDR3 length equals 16 residues. Germline loops: CDR1 ENHRY, CDR2 SYGVKD. CDR3 protein: CAISDFIGAGSYEQYF. The CDR3 DNA sequence: TGTGCCATCAGTGATTTTATCGGGGCCGGCTCCTACGAGCAGTACTTC.

The chain recombines TRBV11-2 with TRBJ1-6, with TRBD1 identical over 7 bases. Germline V gene sequence: CDR1 SGHAT, CDR2 FQNNGV. The CDR3 runs to 15 residues. With 2 bases clipped from V and 8 bases from J, the junction kept 6 bases outside the gene matches. The CDR3 protein is CASSLYDREDSPLHF. CDR3 coding DNA: TGTGCCAGCAGCTTATATGACAGGGAGGATTCACCCCTCCACTTT.

The chain links TRBV29-1 to TRBJ2-2; 11 bases map to TRBD2. J lost 5 bases, V lost 6 bases, and 5 bases had no gene match. CDR1 SQVTM and CDR2 ANQGSEA come from the germline V gene. This CDR3 has 14 amino acids. Written as DNA, the CDR3 is TGCAGCGTCAGAAGACTAGCGGGGACCGGGGAGCTGTTTTTT. Translation gives CSVRRLAGTGELFF.

The J gene is TRBJ1-2, the V gene TRBV29-1, with TRBD1 matching over 10 bases. The CDR3 loop spans 12 amino acids. Germline trimming cut 3 bases from V and 7 bases from J; bases unmatched to any gene: 2. Germline CDR1 is SQVTM and CDR2 is ANQGSEA. This CDR3 reads CSVEDRGSGYTF. The CDR3 DNA follows: TGCAGCGTTGAGGACAGGGGGTCTGGCTACACCTTC.

This sequence joins TRBV4-3 and TRBJ2-2, with 16 bases matching TRBD2. The J segment lost 5 bases and the V segment lost 4 bases, leaving 7 bases of the junction unmatched. From germline, CDR1 is LGHNA and CDR2 YSLEER. The CDR3 loop spans 18 amino acids. Written as DNA, the CDR3 is TGCGCCAGCAGCCGAACGGGACTAGCGGGGGGGCTTACCGGGGAGCTGTTTTTT. Translating it yields CASSRTGLAGGLTGELFF.

This clonotype was seen repeatedly, ten times or more. This sequence joins TRBV18 and TRBJ2-5, with D possibly being TRBD2 (5 bases). Germline CDR1 and CDR2: KGHSH and LQKENI. This CDR3 spans 13 amino acids. The ends were cut back, 8 bases at V and 2 bases at J, with 12 bases in the middle. The CDR3, as DNA: TGTGCCAGCAGTTTACGGAGGCAAGAGACCCAGTACTTC. It specifies CASSLRRQETQYF.

J is TRBJ2-2 and V is TRBV20-1, with TRBD2 identical over 9 bases. V trimming: 3 bases; J trimming: 6 bases; junction bases outside the gene matches: 8. This CDR3 region has 15 residues. Per the germline V gene, CDR1 is DFQATT and CDR2 is SNEGSKA (reference sequence). CDR3 protein: CSARRPGTSPGELFF. CDR3 bases: TGCAGTGCTAGGAGACCCGGGACTAGCCCCGGGGAGCTGTTTTTT.